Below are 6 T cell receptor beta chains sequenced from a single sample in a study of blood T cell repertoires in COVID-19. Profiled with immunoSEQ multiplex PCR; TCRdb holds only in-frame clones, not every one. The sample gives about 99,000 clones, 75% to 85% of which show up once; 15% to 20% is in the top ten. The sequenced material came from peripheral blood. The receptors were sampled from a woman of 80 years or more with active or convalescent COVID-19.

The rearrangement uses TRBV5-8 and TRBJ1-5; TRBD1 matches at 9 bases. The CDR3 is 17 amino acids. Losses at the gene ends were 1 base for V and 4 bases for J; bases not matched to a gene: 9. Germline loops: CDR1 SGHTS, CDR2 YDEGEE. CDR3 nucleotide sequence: TGTGCCAGCAGCTTGAGACAGGGGGTCAGGTTAAATCAGCCCCAGCATTTT. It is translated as CASSLRQGVRLNQPQHF. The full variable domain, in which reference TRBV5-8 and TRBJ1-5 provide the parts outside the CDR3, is EAGVTQSPTHLIKTRGQQATLRCSPISGHTSVYWYQQALGLGLQFLLWYDEGEERNRGNFPPRFSGRQFPNYSSELNVNALELEDSALYLCASSLRQGVRLNQPQHFGDGTRLSIL.

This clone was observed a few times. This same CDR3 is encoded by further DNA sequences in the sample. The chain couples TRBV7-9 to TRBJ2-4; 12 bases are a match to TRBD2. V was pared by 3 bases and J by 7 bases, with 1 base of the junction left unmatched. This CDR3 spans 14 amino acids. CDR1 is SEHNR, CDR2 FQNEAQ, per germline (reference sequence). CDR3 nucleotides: TGTGCCAGCAGCTTTGGGACTAGCGGGAACATTCAGTACTTC. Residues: CASSFGTSGNIQYF.

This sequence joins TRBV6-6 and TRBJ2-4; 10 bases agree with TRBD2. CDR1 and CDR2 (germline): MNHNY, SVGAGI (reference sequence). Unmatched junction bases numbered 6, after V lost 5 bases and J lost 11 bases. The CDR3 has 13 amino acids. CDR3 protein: CASSAGLAVLQYF. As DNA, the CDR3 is TGTGCCAGCAGTGCCGGACTAGCGGTACTTCAGTACTTC.

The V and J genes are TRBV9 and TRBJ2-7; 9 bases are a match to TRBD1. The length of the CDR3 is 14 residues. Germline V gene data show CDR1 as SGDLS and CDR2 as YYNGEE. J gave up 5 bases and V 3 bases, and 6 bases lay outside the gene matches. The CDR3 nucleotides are TGTGCCAGCAGCGGGACAGGGGTCAGTAACGAGCAGTACTTC. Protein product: CASSGTGVSNEQYF.

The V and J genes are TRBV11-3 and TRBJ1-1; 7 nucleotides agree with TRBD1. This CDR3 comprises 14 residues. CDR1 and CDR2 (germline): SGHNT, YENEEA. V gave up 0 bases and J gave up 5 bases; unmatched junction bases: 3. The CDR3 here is CASSLDSRGTEAFF. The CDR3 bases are TGTGCCAGCAGCTTAGACTCCAGGGGGACTGAAGCTTTCTTT.

Written as DNA, the CDR3 is TGTGCCAGCAGTGAATACCGGCAGGCCGAGCCTGAAGCTTTCTTT. This sequence encodes CASSEYRQAEPEAFF. The chain links TRBV6-1 to TRBJ1-1; D is uncertain. With 2 bases removed from V and 6 bases from J, the gap between germline ends came to 16 bases. CDR1 and CDR2 from the germline V gene are MNHNS and SASEGT. This CDR3 is 15 amino acids long.